One sample yielded the 23 T cell receptor beta chains listed below, sequenced in a study of blood T cell repertoires in COVID-19. Assay used: immunoSEQ multiplex PCR; TCRdb lists only in-frame clones, some missing. The sample shows approximately 220,000 clones, about 86% of them seen only once. Sequencing was done on a sample of peripheral blood. The receptors come from an older woman with acute or convalescent COVID-19.

This rearrangement joins TRBV2 to TRBJ1-5; no definite D call. The CDR3 extends over 12 amino acids. Germline lookup yields CDR1 SNHLY and CDR2 FYNNEI. The germline V and J ends were trimmed by 5 bases and 9 bases, with 11 bases remaining between them. CDR3 in amino acids: CASSQNNRPQHF. The DNA of the CDR3 is TGTGCCAGCAGTCAAAACAACCGGCCCCAGCATTTT.

This clone was picked up one time. The chain carries TRBV19 and TRBJ1-5; a possible D gene is TRBD1 (6 bases). The germline gives CDR1 LNHDA, CDR2 SQIVND (reference sequence). V was clipped by 5 bases and J by 4 bases, with 9 bases between them. The CDR3 length is 13 residues. Here the CDR3 DNA reads TGTGCCAGTAGTGTACAGGGAAATCAGCCCCAGCATTTT. Translating gives CASSVQGNQPQHF.

The chain joins TRBV6-2 or TRBV6-3 to TRBJ1-2, with 7 nucleotides matching TRBD1. Germline CDR1 reads MNHEY; CDR2 reads SVGEGT. CDR3 size: 12 residues. V lost 4 bases to trimming and J lost 8 bases; unmatched junction nucleotides: 4. The CDR3 spells CASSFGTAGYTF. In DNA, the CDR3 is TGTGCCAGCAGTTTCGGGACAGCCGGCTACACCTTC.

This chain joins TRBV15 and TRBJ1-5, with 7 positions matching TRBD1. The germline CDR1 and CDR2 sequences are LNHNV and YYDKDF (reference sequence). This CDR3 spans 15 amino acids. V shed 1 base and J 6 bases; nucleotides not matched to a gene: 6. In DNA form, the CDR3 reads TGTGCCACCAGCAGAGGCAAGGGGGCGCGTCAGCCCCAGCATTTT. It specifies CATSRGKGARQPQHF.

The chain is built from TRBV19 and TRBJ2-1; a possible D gene is TRBD2 (6 bases). The CDR3 consists of 16 residues. Trimming removed 9 bases from V and 4 bases from J, with 22 bases in between. The germline V gene encodes CDR1 LNHDA and CDR2 SQIVND (reference sequence). CDR3 coding DNA: TGTGCCAGCCAAAATCGGGCGGGGAAGTCTTACAATGAGCAGTTCTTC. Translated, it gives CASQNRAGKSYNEQFF.

The gene calls are TRBV28 and TRBJ1-2; weak D call: TRBD1 (6 bases). V lost 2 bases and J 0 bases, leaving 10 bases between the germline ends. The germline V gene has CDR1 MDHEN and CDR2 SYDVKM. The CDR3 has 15 residues. The CDR3 region has the DNA TGTGCCAGCAGTTTAGGGACAAAATCTAACTATGGCTACACCTTC. This translates into CASSLGTKSNYGYTF.

This clone was detected only a few times. V gene TRBV5-6 combines with J gene TRBJ1-1; 9 positions agree with TRBD1. Germline-derived CDR1 and CDR2 are SGHDT and YYEEEE. The V segment lost 4 bases and the J segment 1 base; nucleotides outside the gene matches: 5. This CDR3 has 15 amino acids. Here the CDR3 DNA reads TGTGCCAGCAGCGGGGGGACAGGGAGGAACACTGAAGCTTTCTTT. Its translation is CASSGGTGRNTEAFF.

The chain recombines TRBV18 with TRBJ2-7; 7 nucleotides match TRBD2. The CDR3 extends over 15 amino acids. The V segment lost 6 bases and the J segment 2 bases; nucleotides outside the gene matches: 10. Germline assignment: CDR1 KGHSH and CDR2 LQKENI. CDR3 DNA sequence: TGTGCCAGCTCGCAATCCCCAGGGACTACCTACGAGCAGTACTTC. As protein: CASSQSPGTTYEQYF.

This clone was picked up a small number of times. This sample also contains other DNA sequences that code for the same CDR3. The chain is built from TRBV5-6 and TRBJ1-2; 9 bases agree with TRBD1. CDR3 length: 13 amino acids. With V trimmed by 1 base and J by 6 bases, 1 base remained unmatched. Germline CDR1 reads SGHDT; CDR2 reads YYEEEE. The CDR3 protein is CASSLRQGDGYTF. The CDR3 region has the DNA TGTGCCAGCAGCTTGCGACAGGGGGATGGCTACACCTTC.

About this clone: The germline gene is not matched at one end of the junction; a read error may be the cause. V and J are TRBV5-3 and TRBJ1-2, with 10 bases fitting TRBD1. TRBV5-3 is an ORF for which the function is uncertain. CDR3 length: 14 residues. This chain's CDR3 is CARSLDRGSHGYTF. As DNA, the CDR3 is TGTGCCAGAAGTTTGGACAGGGGGAGTCATGGCTACACCTTC.

In the case of this clone: The junction departs from germline at one end; a sequencing error may be responsible. The chain recombines TRBV6-2 or TRBV6-3 with TRBJ1-5; D possibly corresponds to TRBD1 (5 bases). There are 15 residues in the CDR3. The germline gives CDR1 MNHEY, CDR2 SVGEGT. CDR3 in DNA: TGTGCCAGCAGTGACAGTCACGCGAGCAATCGGCCCCAGCATTTT. It encodes CASSDSHASNRPQHF.

This sequence joins TRBV6-2 or TRBV6-3 and TRBJ1-5, with D possibly TRBD1 on 6 matching bases. This CDR3 is built from 20 residues. V lost 3 bases to trimming and J lost 3 bases, with 27 bases between them. The V gene's germline CDR1 is MNHEY and CDR2 SVGEGT. The CDR3 nucleotides are TGTGCCAGCAGTTATGTGGAGGTCGAACGAGGCAGGGGTCCCAATCAGCCCCAGCATTTT. Its protein product is CASSYVEVERGRGPNQPQHF.

The chain carries TRBV4-3 and TRBJ1-3, with 8 bases aligning to TRBD1. V lost 3 bases, J lost 4 bases, and 5 bases stayed unmatched. Looked up from germline, CDR1 is LGHNA and CDR2 is YSLEER. The CDR3 is 15 residues long. Written as DNA, the CDR3 is TGCGCCAGCAGCCAGGGACAGGTAGCAGGAAACACCATATATTTT. This encodes CASSQGQVAGNTIYF.

V and J are TRBV11-2 and TRBJ1-4; D unclear. The CDR3 consists of 16 residues. Between the trimmed V and J ends, which lost 0 bases and 0 bases, there was a span of 8 bases. From germline, CDR1 is SGHAT and CDR2 FQNNGV. The CDR3 nucleotides are TGTGCCAGCAGCTTAGAATTCCGCGCAACTAATGAAAAACTGTTTTTT. This codes for CASSLEFRATNEKLFF.

V usage is TRBV28 and J usage is TRBJ1-5; D is possibly TRBD1 (5 bases). The CDR3 runs to 15 residues. V gave up 2 bases and J gave up 5 bases, with 13 bases separating them. The germline gives CDR1 MDHEN, CDR2 SYDVKM. The CDR3 reads CASSLPGGGDQPQHF. In DNA form, the CDR3 reads TGTGCCAGCAGTTTACCGGGTGGAGGGGATCAGCCCCAGCATTTT.

The chain recombines TRBV7-2 with TRBJ1-1; D is possibly TRBD1 (6 bases). V lost 4 bases and J 2 bases, leaving 11 bases between the germline ends. Germline CDR1 reads SGHTA; CDR2 reads FQGNSA. This CDR3 has 14 amino acids. In nucleotides, the CDR3 is TGTGCCAGCAGCTCACCGGGACAAAACACTGAAGCTTTCTTT. Encoded protein: CASSSPGQNTEAFF.

The chain employs TRBV7-2 and TRBJ2-5, with 8 bases matching TRBD2. CDR1 and CDR2 (germline): SGHTA, FQGNSA. The CDR3 length is 15 residues. Losses at the gene ends were 2 bases for V and 4 bases for J; bases not matched to a gene: 6. CDR3 region: CASSLSGGARETQYF. As DNA, the CDR3 is TGTGCCAGCAGCTTATCCGGGGGGGCGCGAGAGACCCAGTACTTC. Looking up the rest from reference TRBV7-2 and TRBJ2-5 gives the full variable domain: GAGVSQSPSNKVTEKGKDVELRCDPISGHTALYWYRQSLGQGLEFLIYFQGNSAPDKSGLPSDRFSAERTGGSVSTLTIQRTQQEDSAVYLCASSLSGGARETQYFGPGTRLLVL.

The chain joins TRBV21-1 to TRBJ2-5; the D segment call TRBD1 is taken from the table without a DNA check. TRBV21-1 is reported as a pseudogene. The CDR3 contains 16 residues. DNA for the CDR3: TGTGCCAGCAGCAAAGAGGGGGCTAGAGGGAAAGAGACCCAGTACTTC. This encodes CASSKEGARGKETQYF.

To note about this clone: At the DNA level, this CDR3 is encoded by other sequences in the same sample as well. The rearrangement uses TRBV12-3 or TRBV12-4 and TRBJ1-2, with D perhaps TRBD1 (6 bases). The CDR3 is made up of 12 amino acids. Trimming took off 5 bases at V and 8 bases at J, with 12 bases between the two ends. The CDR3 bases are TGTGCCAGCAGTCCCAGGGGTAGCGGCTACACCTTC. It specifies CASSPRGSGYTF.

In its sample, this clone was seen once. The rearrangement links TRBV21-1 to TRBJ1-5; TRBD1 was called by the table and not checked on the DNA. TRBV21-1 is termed a pseudogene. The CDR3 is made up of 15 amino acids. The CDR3 here is CASSKDRTSNQPQHF. DNA for the CDR3: TGTGCCAGCAGCAAAGACAGGACTAGCAATCAGCCCCAGCATTTT.

The gene calls are TRBV4-1 and TRBJ1-1, with D unresolved. Germline assignment: CDR1 MGHRA and CDR2 YSYEKL. This CDR3 region has 13 residues. With 4 bases removed from V and 1 base from J, the gap between germline ends came to 7 bases. In DNA form, the CDR3 reads TGCGCCAGCAGCCTACAGAGGAACACTGAAGCTTTCTTT. As protein: CASSLQRNTEAFF.

V and J are TRBV3-1 (or the pseudogene TRBV3-2) and TRBJ1-1, with D maybe TRBD1 (6 bases). The CDR3 loop spans 14 amino acids. The ends were cut back, 1 base at V and 5 bases at J, with 11 bases in the middle. Germline V CDR1 and CDR2: LGHDT, YNNKEL (reference sequence). The CDR3 spells CASSQVSGETEAFF. DNA for the CDR3: TGTGCCAGCAGCCAAGTTTCAGGGGAGACTGAAGCTTTCTTT.

V gene TRBV30 combines with J gene TRBJ1-3, with D tentatively TRBD1 (6 bases). There are 16 residues in the CDR3. The germline gives CDR1 GTSNPN, CDR2 SVGIG (reference sequence). V was clipped by 3 bases and J by 0 bases, with 15 bases between them. The CDR3 nucleotides are TGTGCCTGGAGACAGGGCAGGGAGAGCTCTGGAAACACCATATATTTT. This gives the protein CAWRQGRESSGNTIYF.